This T cell receptor beta chain was profiled in a study of blood T cell repertoires in COVID-19 (dated by TCRdb to about 2020). In the study overall: The collaborator samples originated in the United States, Italy and Spain and spanned the acute and convalescent phases of COVID-19. The prospective study material was composed of cDNA or gDNA derived from T cells, B-cell-depleted T cells, or PBMCs. The dataset comprised deeply sampled blood TCRbeta repertoires from subjects exposed to, actively infected with, or recovered from COVID-19. The repertoires were made available in a free public database intended to serve as a resource for research on the immune response to SARS-CoV-2. Samples came from the ongoing ImmuneRACE study (first 160 participants) plus 1,254 subjects from 6 global collaborators. A de-identified subject ID, COVID-19 status, age in years and sex were almost always included in the sample metadata. HLA class I and class II types, where available, came from metadata supplied by the sample provider rather than from assay-based typing.

TCRbeta CDR3 regions were amplified from genomic DNA by means of the immunoSEQ Assay, a bias-controlled multiplex PCR. Turning to the authors' computational methods: Within the assay, amplification of reference gene primers was used to estimate how many nucleated cells each sample contained. To quantify the absolute abundance of each unique TCRbeta CDR3 rearrangement, sequence reads were collapsed and filtered. For each sample, productive Simpson clonality was calculated by taking the square root of Simpson's diversity index across productive rearrangements. Not all clones reach the TCRdb copy of this immuneACCESS table, which keeps in-frame sequences only. Checked studies attribute under half of the gap to unresolved V genes and leave the rest unexplained. V, J and clone size are those of that table, while D and trimming were read from the DNA. This sample is represented by about 160,000 clones; 70% to 85% of them were singletons. Less than 8% of the sample rests with the top ten.

One collaborating source in Seattle enrolled patients while the patients were actively infected and followed the patients over time throughout the course of disease. Whole blood was collected in K2EDTA tubes by collaborating institutions according to the institutions' own protocols. For TCRbeta analysis, collaborators shipped samples in one of three forms: frozen whole blood, isolated PBMCs, or DNA extracted from either of those sample types. A word on this clone: What antigen it recognizes has not been identified. It has no much larger one-base neighbor in the sample; base qualities were not kept.

Overall study outcomes, separate from this receptor: Clinical and demographic metadata were provided uncurated, with the amount varying by source and participant.

V is shortened by 10 bases, J by 4 bases, and the region joining them spans 15 bases. Reading the germline V gene gives CDR1 KGHDR and CDR2 SFDVKD. The cysteine opens and the phenylalanine closes a CDR3 of 13 amino acids. Only the CDR3 part of the read is kept: 39 bases, read in frame from the first base. The TCR sequence derives from an elderly man with COVID-19, enrolled during active disease. The rearranged segments are TRBV24-1 and TRBJ1-1; no D segment can be confidently identified. The sequencing sample was made of peripheral blood. At the DNA level, the sequence is TGTGCCACTAGAGGCAGAGAGGGCACTGAAGCTTTCTTT. Its amino acids are CATRGREGTEAFF.